The 20 T cell receptor beta chains given below trace back to one sample, sequenced in a study of response to subunit inactivated influenza vaccine (dated by TCRdb to the late 2010s). Libraries were constructed by RT-PCR. For sequencing, an Illumina HiSeq 2500 was employed. The public reads were reprocessed in TCRdb via fastp at Q25 and MiXCR, keeping in-frame beta chains. Each CDR3 protein gets just one entry, which takes the most common genes and DNA from the rows behind it. The sample includes around 650,000 distinct CDR3 sequences, with around 16% observed a single time. Approximately 10% of the sample is held by the ten biggest clonotypes. Sequenced here: PBMCs from blood, sampled 11 to 12 days after vaccination. The receptors shown here come from a man in his fifties or sixties who received an inactivated influenza vaccine. Donor details come from another sample of the same person, matched by shared clones.

This clonotype was seen ten or more times. The CDR3 spells CASSPRLAGAETQYF. The CDR3 bases are TGTGCCAGCAGCCCTCGTTTGGCAGGGGCGGAGACCCAGTACTTC. This chain links TRBV7-8 with TRBJ2-5, with TRBD1 as a possible D gene (6 bases). The CDR3 totals 15 residues. Trimming pared 5 bases from V and 5 bases from J, leaving 18 bases between. Germline V CDR1 and CDR2: SGHVS, FQNEAQ.

V gene TRBV6-1 combines with J gene TRBJ1-3, with D uncertain. From germline, CDR1 is MNHNS and CDR2 SASEGT. The CDR3 sequence is 14 residues long. Trimming left V 6 bases short and J 1 base short, with 10 bases between. The CDR3, as DNA: TGTGCCAGCAGAAGAGGGATGTCTGGAAACACCATATATTTT. It specifies CASRRGMSGNTIYF.

This clonotype was seen only a few times. The genes are TRBV6-5 and TRBJ2-1; D uncertain. V shed 0 bases and J shed 12 bases, with 15 bases lying between them. Germline lookup yields CDR1 MNHEY and CDR2 SVGAGI. The CDR3 totals 14 residues. CDR3 loop: CASSYSTLAEGQFF. The CDR3 bases are TGTGCCAGCAGTTACTCGACATTAGCTGAAGGGCAGTTCTTC.

V usage is TRBV7-2 and J usage is TRBJ2-2; tentatively, D is TRBD1 (6 bases). Germline lookup yields CDR1 SGHTA and CDR2 FQGNSA. V was pared by 6 bases and J by 2 bases, with 16 bases between. CDR3 length: 16 residues. The CDR3 DNA reads TGTGCCAGCAGTCTCAAGACAGGAAGAAACACCGGGGAGCTGTTTTTT. Its protein is CASSLKTGRNTGELFF.

The chain links TRBV10-3 to TRBJ2-1, with D hard to call. Germline CDR1 and CDR2: ENHRY and SYGVKD. Between the trimmed V and J ends, which lost 3 bases and 5 bases, there was a span of 8 bases. The CDR3 spans 13 residues. DNA for the CDR3: TGTGCCATCAGTGAAGGCAGAGACAATGAGCAGTTCTTC. Translating gives CAISEGRDNEQFF.

The chain links TRBV4-3 to TRBJ2-7, with 10 bases matching TRBD2. J lost 2 bases, V lost 1 base, and 5 bases had no gene match. CDR3 length: 16 residues. Germline lookup yields CDR1 LGHNA and CDR2 YSLEER. DNA of the CDR3: TGCGCCAGCAGCCAAGGAACTAGCGGGACCCCCTACGAGCAGTACTTC. Translation: CASSQGTSGTPYEQYF.

There are many counts of this clonotype. V gene TRBV20-1 combines with J gene TRBJ2-2; D might be TRBD1 or TRBD2, each matching 5 bases. Trimming removed 6 bases from V and 2 bases from J, with 16 bases in between. The germline V gene encodes CDR1 DFQATT and CDR2 SNEGSKA (reference sequence). The CDR3 covers 15 residues. CDR3 sequence: CSARPPGTNTGELFF. DNA of the CDR3: TGCAGTGCCCGCCCCCCAGGGACCAACACCGGGGAGCTGTTTTTT.

This clonotype has only a few counts. The rearrangement joins TRBV10-3 to TRBJ1-2, with 7 bases matching TRBD1. The CDR3 has 13 amino acids. Trimming cost V 9 bases and J 4 bases; bases outside gene matches: 8. In germline, CDR1 is ENHRY, CDR2 SYGVKD. This CDR3 is CAMAEQGSYGYTF. CDR3 DNA: TGTGCCATGGCCGAACAGGGGTCCTATGGCTACACCTTC.

The CDR3 DNA sequence: TGCGCCAGCGCCGAAACAGGATATGGCTACACCTTC. It is translated as CASAETGYGYTF. The chain joins TRBV5-1 to TRBJ1-2; perhaps TRBD1 as D (5 bases). The CDR3 contains 12 residues. Trimming took off 7 bases at V and 5 bases at J, with 12 bases between the two ends. CDR1 SGHRS and CDR2 YFSETQ come from the germline V gene.

This rearrangement joins TRBV7-9 to TRBJ1-5; the match to TRBD1 covers 9 bases. Germline V gene lookup returns CDR1 SEHNR and CDR2 FQNEAQ (reference sequence). The CDR3 length is 12 residues. V gave up 8 bases and J gave up 10 bases; unmatched junction bases: 6. Here the CDR3 DNA reads TGTGCCAGCCGGGACAGGGAGGGTCCCCAGCATTTT. Its translation is CASRDREGPQHF.

J is TRBJ1-1 and V is TRBV7-3; weak D call: TRBD1 (5 bases). The CDR3 runs to 14 residues. V shed 5 bases and J shed 4 bases, with 14 bases lying between them. CDR1 and CDR2 from the germline V gene are SGHTA and FQGTGA. In DNA form, the CDR3 reads TGTGCCAGCAGCCTGGGACCTCCTAGCACTGAAGCTTTCTTT. As protein: CASSLGPPSTEAFF.

The genes are TRBV7-8 and TRBJ2-1; D may be TRBD2 (6 bases). CDR3 size: 14 residues. Germline CDR1 SGHVS, CDR2 FQNEAQ. V was shortened by 4 bases and J by 5 bases, with 12 bases between the two germline ends. Here the CDR3 reads CASSSGTANNEQFF. The CDR3 DNA follows: TGTGCCAGCAGCTCCGGGACTGCTAACAATGAGCAGTTCTTC.

The rearrangement uses TRBV7-2 and TRBJ2-4; D gene ambiguous. The CDR3 covers 16 residues. Trimming removed 1 base from V and 0 bases from J, with 10 bases in between. Germline loops: CDR1 SGHTA, CDR2 FQGNSA. The CDR3 sequence: CASSLEWTLAKNIQYF. The CDR3 region has the DNA TGTGCCAGCAGCTTAGAATGGACGCTAGCCAAAAACATTCAGTACTTC.

This clonotype was seen more than once but under ten times. The chain employs TRBV7-2 and TRBJ2-5; D call uncertain. Germline V gene sequence: CDR1 SGHTA, CDR2 FQGNSA. Trimming removed 1 base at V and 4 bases at J, with 7 bases between. There are 13 residues in the CDR3. CDR3 region: CASSLVVRETQYF. CDR3 DNA: TGTGCCAGCAGCTTAGTAGTCCGAGAGACCCAGTACTTC.

The genes are TRBV6-5 and TRBJ2-7, with 7 bases identical to TRBD1. CDR3 length: 14 amino acids. V lost 2 bases, J lost 3 bases, and 4 bases stayed unmatched. Germline CDR1 is MNHEY and CDR2 is SVGAGI. The CDR3 coding sequence is TGTGCCAGCAGTTACCACCGGGACAGCTACGAGCAGTACTTC. Translated, it gives CASSYHRDSYEQYF.

This clonotype turned up a few times. The chain joins TRBV6-2 or TRBV6-3 to TRBJ2-3; D gene unclear. This CDR3 region has 16 residues. Germline V CDR1 and CDR2: MNHEY, SVGEGT. V dropped 0 bases and J dropped 2 bases, with 12 bases sitting between them. Written as DNA, the CDR3 is TGTGCCAGCAGTTACTCGGCCCAGGAAGTCACAGATACGCAGTATTTT. Protein: CASSYSAQEVTDTQYF.

This clonotype was found a few times. V gene TRBV11-2 combines with J gene TRBJ2-3; D gene unclear. This CDR3 contains 14 residues. V shed 6 bases and J shed 3 bases, with 13 bases lying between them. From germline, CDR1 is SGHAT and CDR2 FQNNGV. This CDR3 is CASSRVAVTDTQYF. CDR3 coding DNA: TGTGCCAGCAGTCGTGTGGCGGTAACAGATACGCAGTATTTT. The entire variable domain, with the rest obtained from reference TRBV11-2 and TRBJ2-3, is as follows: EAGVAQSPRYKIIEKRQSVAFWCNPISGHATLYWYQQILGQGPKLLIQFQNNGVVDDSQLPKDRFSAERLKGVDSTLKIQPAKLEDSAVYLCASSRVAVTDTQYFGPGTRLTVL.

The genes are TRBV10-3 and TRBJ2-7; D may match TRBD1 or TRBD2 (5 bases each). This CDR3 region has 13 residues. Germline lookup yields CDR1 ENHRY and CDR2 SYGVKD. The germline V and J ends were trimmed by 5 bases and 3 bases, with 11 bases remaining between them. The CDR3 loop reads CAISPGTHYEQYF. The CDR3 region has the DNA TGTGCCATCAGTCCAGGGACCCACTACGAGCAGTACTTC.

This clonotype has only one observation. The chain combines TRBV3-1 with TRBJ1-3; D unresolved. Per germline, CDR1 LGHDT and CDR2 YNNKEL (reference sequence). The CDR3 loop spans 12 amino acids. V lost 3 bases and J lost 8, with 8 bases in between. Written as DNA, the CDR3 is TGTGCCAGCAGCCAGTTCGGGGACACCATATATTTT. This translates into CASSQFGDTIYF.

CDR3 region: CASSLGGIRETQYF. For the CDR3, the DNA is TGTGCCAGCAGCTTAGGTGGTATAAGAGAGACCCAGTACTTC. The chain has TRBV7-9 and TRBJ2-5; no clear D gene. This CDR3 comprises 14 residues. V shed 1 base and J shed 4 bases, with 10 bases lying between them. Germline values: CDR1 SEHNR, CDR2 FQNEAQ (reference sequence).